The sequence of this TCR beta chain was determined in a study of blood T cell repertoires in COVID-19. Across the study: The analysed material was cDNA or gDNA that came from T cells, B-cell-depleted T cells, or PBMCs.

The V and J ends lost 3 bases and 1 base, in that order; junction bases with no gene match: 8. The CDR3 sequence is 16 residues long. Germline CDR1 and CDR2: MNHEY and SMNVEV (reference sequence). The authors' processing: Using reference gene primer amplification, nucleated cell counts were estimated. Assay: immunoSEQ multiplex PCR; the TCRdb copy retains only in-frame clones and omits some. That table is the source of V, J and clone size, and D and trimming were worked out from the DNA. Here the sample spans tens of thousands of clones, 80% to 90% being singletons. V is TRBV27 and J is TRBJ1-2, with 7 positions matching TRBD1. The source is a man older than 75 with acute or convalescent COVID-19. Sequencing was performed on peripheral blood. The CDR3 sequence: CASSFIGTESNYGYTF. CDR3 DNA sequence: TGTGCCAGCAGTTTTATCGGGACAGAGAGTAACTATGGCTACACCTTC.